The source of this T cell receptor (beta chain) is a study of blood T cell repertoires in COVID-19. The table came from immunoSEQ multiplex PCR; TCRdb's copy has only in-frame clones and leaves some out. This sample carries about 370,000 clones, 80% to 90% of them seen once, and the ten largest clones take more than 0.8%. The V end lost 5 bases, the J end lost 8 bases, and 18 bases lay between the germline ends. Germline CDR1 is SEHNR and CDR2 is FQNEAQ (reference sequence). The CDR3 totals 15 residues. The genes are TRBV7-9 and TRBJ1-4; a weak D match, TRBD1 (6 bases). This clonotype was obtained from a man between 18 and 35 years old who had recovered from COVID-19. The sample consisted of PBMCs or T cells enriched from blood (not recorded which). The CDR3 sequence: CASSPPGGAREKLFF. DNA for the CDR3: TGTGCCAGCAGCCCCCCGGGGGGGGCGCGAGAAAAACTGTTTTTT.